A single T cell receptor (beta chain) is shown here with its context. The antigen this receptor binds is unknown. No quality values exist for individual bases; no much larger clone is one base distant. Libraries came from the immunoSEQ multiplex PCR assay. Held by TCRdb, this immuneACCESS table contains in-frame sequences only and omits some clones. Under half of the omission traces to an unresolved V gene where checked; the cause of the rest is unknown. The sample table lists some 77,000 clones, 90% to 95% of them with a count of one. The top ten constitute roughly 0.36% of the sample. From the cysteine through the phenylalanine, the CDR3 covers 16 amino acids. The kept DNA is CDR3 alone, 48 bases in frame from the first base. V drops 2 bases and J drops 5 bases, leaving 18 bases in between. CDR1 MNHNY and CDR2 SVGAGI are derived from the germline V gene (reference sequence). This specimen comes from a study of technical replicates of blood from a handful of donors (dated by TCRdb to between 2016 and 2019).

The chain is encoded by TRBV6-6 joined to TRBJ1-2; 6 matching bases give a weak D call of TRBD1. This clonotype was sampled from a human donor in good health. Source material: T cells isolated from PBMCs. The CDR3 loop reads CASSYHGVDSTYGYTF. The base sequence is TGTGCCAGCAGTTACCATGGCGTGGACAGCACTTATGGCTACACCTTC.